The present entry profiles one TCR beta chain with its context. The assay was immunoSEQ multiplex PCR, and TCRdb's table has in-frame clones only and misses some. The sample has about 20,000 clones, 70% to 85% seen once. This sample was taken from a study of OX40 agonist ivuxolimab in advanced cancers. The CDR3 has 12 residues. Germline lookup yields CDR1 MNHEY and CDR2 SMNVEV (reference sequence). V lost 8 bases to trimming and J lost 6 bases, with 10 bases between them. The sequence was collected from an adult with an advanced solid tumor such as melanoma, head and neck, liver or kidney cancer. The chain combines TRBV27 with TRBJ2-2; D might be TRBD1 or TRBD2, each matching 5 bases. The sample consisted of CD4+ or CD8+ T cells sorted from blood, taken in a trial of the OX40 agonist ivuxolimab. The CDR3 protein is CASREGAGELFF. The CDR3 DNA sequence: TGTGCCAGCCGGGAAGGGGCCGGGGAGCTGTTTTTT.